This passage covers 17 T cell receptor beta chains from one sample sequenced in a study of T cells in Graves' hyperthyroidism and ophthalmopathy. Researchers took RNA transcripts and amplified the TCR beta CDR3 regions from them. The HTBI primer set was used in a first-round RT-PCR of the TCR CDR3. TCRdb re-called the multiplex PCR reads through MiXCR, storing one row per CDR3 protein. The repertoire consists of approximately 400,000 distinct CDR3 sequences, with less than 20% occurring once and the leading ten covering 40%. Sequenced sample: blood. These receptors were collected from a man younger than 35 with Graves' ophthalmopathy.

This clonotype was seen a handful of times. V is TRBV14 and J is TRBJ2-3; D is possibly TRBD1 (6 bases). The V end was cut by 4 bases, the J end by 3 bases, with 14 bases between. CDR3 length: 15 amino acids. Germline V gives CDR1 SGHDN, CDR2 FVKESK. The CDR3 protein is CASSRPGVITDTQYF. The CDR3 nucleotides read TGTGCCAGCAGCCGTCCAGGGGTGATTACAGATACGCAGTATTTT.

This clonotype occurred many times. This rearrangement joins TRBV3-1 to TRBJ2-5; D is possibly TRBD2 (5 bases). The CDR3 loop spans 12 amino acids. V lost 1 base to trimming and J lost 6 bases, with 6 bases between them. The germline gives CDR1 LGHDT, CDR2 YNNKEL (reference sequence). In DNA, the CDR3 is TGTGCCAGCAGCCAAGGGGAGAAGACCCAGTACTTC. This encodes CASSQGEKTQYF.

This clonotype was observed many times. J is TRBJ2-1 and V is TRBV2; TRBD2 matches 12 bases. The CDR3 consists of 13 residues. Germline V gene sequence: CDR1 SNHLY, CDR2 FYNNEI. With V trimmed by 7 bases and J by 10 bases, 5 bases remained unmatched. In DNA, the CDR3 is TGTGCCAGCACCTGGACTAGCGGGGTCGAGCAGTTCTTC. This encodes CASTWTSGVEQFF.

Ten or more counts support this clonotype. The genes are TRBV7-9 and TRBJ1-1; D call uncertain. CDR3 length: 14 amino acids. Looked up from germline, CDR1 is SEHNR and CDR2 is FQNEAQ (reference sequence). Between the trimmed V and J ends, which lost 5 bases and 0 bases, there was a span of 10 bases. The CDR3 protein is CASSRSSVNTEAFF. The CDR3 nucleotides are TGTGCCAGCAGCCGATCTTCAGTGAACACTGAAGCTTTCTTT.

Ten or more counts support this clonotype. The gene calls are TRBV5-5 and TRBJ1-1, with D perhaps TRBD1 (5 bases). The CDR3 runs 16 residues. The germline CDR1 and CDR2 sequences are SGHKS and YYEKEE (reference sequence). The V end lost 0 bases, the J end lost 4 bases, and 16 bases lay between the germline ends. The CDR3 region has the DNA TGTGCCAGCAGCTTGGAGGTCGGGGCGGAGAGCACTGAAGCTTTCTTT. Encoded protein: CASSLEVGAESTEAFF.

This clonotype was seen repeatedly, ten times or more. J is TRBJ2-1 and V is TRBV2, with 9 nucleotides matching TRBD2. J lost 8 bases, V lost 6 bases, and 11 bases had no gene match. The CDR3 runs 15 residues. Germline CDR1 reads SNHLY; CDR2 reads FYNNEI. The CDR3 coding sequence is TGTGCCAGCAGCCTATGGCGGGGGGGCCTCGATGAGCAGTTCTTC. Residues: CASSLWRGGLDEQFF. Using reference TRBV2 and TRBJ2-1 for the parts outside the CDR3, the full variable domain is EPEVTQTPSHQVTQMGQEVILRCVPISNHLYFYWYRQILGQKVEFLVSFYNNEISEKSEIFDDQFSVERPDGSNFTLKIRSTKLEDSAMYFCASSLWRGGLDEQFFGPGTRLTVL.

This clonotype was recorded at least ten times. The chain links TRBV24-1 to TRBJ2-1; 10 bases line up with TRBD1. Germline V gives CDR1 KGHDR, CDR2 SFDVKD. The trim removed 6 bases at V and 4 bases at J, leaving 11 bases unmatched. CDR3 length equals 17 residues. The CDR3 coding sequence is TGTGCCACCAGTAAAACCCCGGGACAGGGGAAATACAATGAGCAGTTCTTC. It specifies CATSKTPGQGKYNEQFF.

This chain connects TRBV2 to TRBJ1-4, with D hard to call. This CDR3 is 12 amino acids long. Germline CDR1 is SNHLY and CDR2 is FYNNEI. Trimming left V 4 bases short and J 5 bases short, with 5 bases between. The CDR3 here is CASSAVNEKLFF. The CDR3 coding sequence is TGTGCCAGCAGTGCTGTGAATGAAAAACTGTTTTTT.

The sample holds many counts of this clonotype. The chain couples TRBV28 to TRBJ1-2; D might be TRBD1 (6 bases). V gave up 2 bases and J gave up 5 bases, with 12 bases separating them. The length of the CDR3 is 14 residues. Germline V gene sequence: CDR1 MDHEN, CDR2 SYDVKM. The CDR3 bases are TGTGCCAGCAGTTTAAGGGGGTGGGGTTATGGCTACACCTTC. Amino acids: CASSLRGWGYGYTF.

This clonotype was picked up many times. The rearrangement joins TRBV7-3 to TRBJ1-1; the D is unclear. V was clipped by 4 bases and J by 1 base, with 10 bases between them. CDR3 length equals 14 residues. Per the germline V gene, CDR1 is SGHTA and CDR2 is FQGTGA. The CDR3 bases are TGTGCCAGCAGCTACGGGCAGTCGAACACTGAAGCTTTCTTT. This sequence encodes CASSYGQSNTEAFF.

V is TRBV6-5 and J is TRBJ2-7, with 10 bases lining up with TRBD1. V shed 2 bases and J 3 bases; nucleotides not matched to a gene: 4. Germline CDR1 is MNHEY and CDR2 is SVGAGI. The CDR3 runs 15 residues. The CDR3 DNA follows: TGTGCCAGCAGTTACGGGGACAGGGGTAGCTACGAGCAGTACTTC. This codes for CASSYGDRGSYEQYF.

This clonotype was observed a handful of times. This clone may be a read error of a much larger clone one base away. CDR3 in DNA: TGTGCCTGCAGAGGACTAGCGGGAATGGTGACCCAGTACTTC. Amino acids: CACRGLAGMVTQYF. The V call is TRBV27, the J call TRBJ2-5; 12 bases fit TRBD2. The CDR3 consists of 14 residues. From germline, CDR1 is MNHEY and CDR2 SMNVEV (reference sequence).

This clonotype was seen ten or more times. This chain uses TRBV27 with TRBJ1-1; D remains ambiguous. The CDR3 length is 13 residues. Germline CDR1 is MNHEY and CDR2 is SMNVEV (reference sequence). The germline V and J ends were trimmed by 9 bases and 3 bases, with 14 bases remaining between them. CDR3 sequence: CASSALPYTEAFF. CDR3 bases: TGTGCCAGTTCGGCCCTACCCTACACTGAAGCTTTCTTT.

The table lists this clonotype with a few counts. V gene TRBV9 combines with J gene TRBJ2-3; D remains unclear. The CDR3 is 13 residues long. Trimming removed 6 bases from V and 0 bases from J, with 8 bases in between. Germline V gene sequence: CDR1 SGDLS, CDR2 YYNGEE. CDR3 DNA: TGTGCCAGCACTACCCTGAGCACAGATACGCAGTATTTT. Translated: CASTTLSTDTQYF.

This clonotype appeared a few times. This chain uses TRBV12-3 or TRBV12-4 with TRBJ2-5; no firm D call. V dropped 6 bases and J dropped 5 bases, with 16 bases sitting between them. This CDR3 has 14 residues. CDR3 bases: TGTGCCAGCAGAATGCCGGGCACAGTGGAGACCCAGTACTTC. Translation gives CASRMPGTVETQYF.

The chain couples TRBV2 to TRBJ1-6, with 7 bases fitting TRBD1. The trim removed 6 bases at V and 11 bases at J, leaving 10 bases unmatched. The germline CDR1 and CDR2 sequences are SNHLY and FYNNEI. This CDR3 is 14 amino acids long. CDR3 sequence: CASREWDSGPPLHF. CDR3 bases: TGTGCCAGCAGGGAGTGGGACAGTGGGCCACCCCTCCACTTT.

This clonotype came up many times. The chain links TRBV7-9 to TRBJ2-1, with TRBD2 matching 12 bases. This CDR3 has 14 residues. Germline loops: CDR1 SEHNR, CDR2 FQNEAQ (reference sequence). V dropped 5 bases and J dropped 10; count of bases not matched to a gene: 6. CDR3 nucleotides: TGTGCCAGCAGCCTGACTAGCGGGGGAGAAGAGCAGTTCTTC. Protein product: CASSLTSGGEEQFF.